This is a list of T cell receptor beta chains from one sample in a study of blood T cell repertoires in COVID-19. Clones were sequenced by immunoSEQ multiplex PCR, and TCRdb holds only the in-frame ones, with some missing. The sample lists approximately 140,000 clones, 80% to 90% occurring once. The material sequenced was PBMCs or T cells enriched from blood (not recorded which). These receptors came from a woman in her forties or fifties who had recovered from COVID-19. Both conserved end residues are part of each CDR3. The D gene is left open where the match is weak. Only part of the rows carry a size: once, few, many, or a class if the clone is expanded.

D	size	V	J	DNA	CDR3
TRBD1	.	TRBV12-3/TRBV12-4	TRBJ1-6	TGTGCCAGCGGACAGGGTTATAATTCACCCCTCCACTTT	CASGQGYNSPLHF
TRBD1	.	TRBV5-4	TRBJ1-1	TGTGCCAGCAGGTCACCGGGACAGTTGAACACTGAAGCTTTCTTT	CASRSPGQLNTEAFF
TRBD2	few	TRBV10-3	TRBJ2-3	TGTGCCAGCCGTAGCACGGGGGGGCTGACAGATACGCAGTATTTT	CASRSTGGLTDTQYF
.	.	TRBV13	TRBJ2-1	TGTGCCAGCAGCTTAAGTTTCGGAGCCAATGAGCAGTTCTTC	CASSLSFGANEQFF
.	.	TRBV6-5	TRBJ1-4	TGTGCCAGCAGCGGGGGACGTTCCCCTGAAAAACTGTTTTTT	CASSGGRSPEKLFF
.	once	TRBV5-1	TRBJ2-7	TGCGCCAGCAGCTTGACGGGGAGAGATTACGAGCAGTACTTC	CASSLTGRDYEQYF
TRBD1	.	TRBV2	TRBJ2-1	TGTGCCAGCAGTGACAGGGGGCAAAACAATGAGCAGTTCTTC	CASSDRGQNNEQFF
.	few	TRBV11-3	TRBJ2-5	TGTGCCAGCAGCTTAGATCATAATAGCGAGTACCAAGAGACCCAGTACTTC	CASSLDHNSEYQETQYF
.	few	TRBV10-1	TRBJ2-3	TGCGCCAGCAGTGACTCGTCTAGCTCGGATACGCAGTATTTT	CASSDSSSSDTQYF
TRBD2	few	TRBV7-9	TRBJ2-5	TGTGCCAGCAGCCCTTTGGCGGGGGGCAGGGAGACCCAGTACTTC	CASSPLAGGRETQYF
TRBD1	.	TRBV10-1	TRBJ2-1	TGCGCCAGCAGTGGACCCTCCGACAGGGCCTACAATGAGCAGTTCTTC	CASSGPSDRAYNEQFF
TRBD2	.	TRBV19	TRBJ2-1	TGTGCCAGTAGTATAGGGCTTCTAGCGGGGGGCCACAATGAGCAGTTCTTC	CASSIGLLAGGHNEQFF
.	.	TRBV28	TRBJ1-4	TGTGCCAGCAGTCCAGGACAGCCCATTAATGAAAAACTGTTTTTT	CASSPGQPINEKLFF
.	few	TRBV27	TRBJ2-2	TGTGCCAGCAGTTTATTAGTGAACACCGGGGAGCTGTTTTTT	CASSLLVNTGELFF
.	.	TRBV7-2	TRBJ2-6	TGTGCCAGCAGCTTAGCGGAGGTACCTTCCTCTGGGGCCAACGTCCTGACTTTC	CASSLAEVPSSGANVLTF
.	.	TRBV21-1	TRBJ1-2	TGTGCCAGCAGCAGACGACAGGGCAACTATGGCTACACCTTC	CASSRRQGNYGYTF
.	.	TRBV27	TRBJ1-5	TGTGCCAGCAGACCCACCCAGAATCAGCCCCAGCATTTT	CASRPTQNQPQHF
.	.	TRBV11-2	TRBJ2-3	TGTGCCAGCAGCGCAGGGGGGAGCACAGATACGCAGTATTTT	CASSAGGSTDTQYF
.	.	TRBV19	TRBJ1-3	TGTGCCAGTATTGCAGGGGCATTCTCTGGAAACACCATATATTTT	CASIAGAFSGNTIYF
.	.	TRBV2	TRBJ1-3	TGTGCCAGCAACGTGGGGCCTTCTGGAAACACCATATATTTT	CASNVGPSGNTIYF
TRBD1	.	TRBV7-2	TRBJ2-2	TGTGCCAGCAGCTACGACAGGGGCGGGGAGCTGTTTTTT	CASSYDRGGELFF
.	.	TRBV3-1/TRBV3-2	TRBJ2-3	TGTGCCAGCAGCCCCTGGGGGGGCGGACCCACAGATACGCAGTATTTT	CASSPWGGGPTDTQYF
.	.	TRBV7-9	TRBJ1-4	TGTGCCAGCAGCGGGGGACAATTTGCAACTAATGAAAAACTGTTTTTT	CASSGGQFATNEKLFF
.	few	TRBV9	TRBJ2-2	TGTGCCAGCAGCGAACAACGCTCGACCGGGGAGCTGTTTTTT	CASSEQRSTGELFF
TRBD1	.	TRBV3-1/TRBV3-2	TRBJ2-7	TGTGCCAGCAGCCAAGAGGGGACAGGGCCTTCCTACGAGCAGTACTTC	CASSQEGTGPSYEQYF
.	.	TRBV5-7	TRBJ2-6	TGTGCCAGCAGCTTGGCCAGGCTGTTTTTCGGGGCCAACGTCCTGACTTTC	CASSLARLFFGANVLTF
TRBD2	few	TRBV7-2	TRBJ2-1	TGTGCCAGCAGCGCGGGACTAGGCGACAATGAGCAGTTCTTC	CASSAGLGDNEQFF
.	.	TRBV5-5	TRBJ1-1	TGTGCCAGCACCCCTCGGCGGGGGCTGAACACTGAAGCTTTCTTT	CASTPRRGLNTEAFF
TRBD2	.	TRBV3-1/TRBV3-2	TRBJ2-2	TGTGCCAGCAGCCAAGAAATGAGCGGGGTGAACACCGGGGAGCTGTTTTTT	CASSQEMSGVNTGELFF
TRBD1	.	TRBV24-1	TRBJ1-2	TGTGCCACCAGTCAGCCCCGGGACAGGGGAACTCGTGAGGATGGCTACACCTTC	CATSQPRDRGTREDGYTF
TRBD1	.	TRBV27	TRBJ1-4	TGTGCCAGCAGTTCGGGGACAGGGGCCGCAACTAATGAAAAACTGTTTTTT	CASSSGTGAATNEKLFF
TRBD2	.	TRBV19	TRBJ2-1	TGTGCCAGTAGTGTGACTAGCGGGGGCACTGAGCAGTTCTTC	CASSVTSGGTEQFF
.	once	TRBV2	TRBJ2-5	TGTGCCAGCGGGGGGACAGATTTCCAAGAGACCCAGTACTTC	CASGGTDFQETQYF
.	.	TRBV18	TRBJ1-1	TGTGCCAGCTCACTCTCCATCGCGCGGGGGGAGAACACTGAAGCTTTCTTT	CASSLSIARGENTEAFF
.	once	TRBV12-3/TRBV12-4	TRBJ2-7	TGTGCCAGCAGGCAAGGTTCCCGAGGGGAGCAGTACTTC	CASRQGSRGEQYF